One and the same sample provided the 5 T cell receptor beta chains below, sequenced in a study of shared clonotypes between healthy human individuals. This table comes from immunoSEQ multiplex PCR, and its TCRdb copy is limited to in-frame clones, with some not included. The sample records about 1 million clones, 65% to 75% being singletons. Specimen: memory CD4+ T cells sorted from blood. The subset is: CD45RA-negative fraction. The receptors stem from a man between 18 and 29 years old in good health.

The CDR3 DNA is TGCGCCAGCAGCCTCGGGACATCCACCTACGAGCAGTACTTC. Its protein is CASSLGTSTYEQYF. The chain is built from TRBV5-1 and TRBJ2-7; a possible D gene is TRBD1 (6 bases). Trimming took off 4 bases at V and 2 bases at J, with 13 bases between the two ends. CDR3 length: 14 residues. In germline, CDR1 is SGHRS, CDR2 YFSETQ. Together with reference TRBV5-1 and TRBJ2-7, the CDR3 gives the full variable domain: KAGVTQTPRYLIKTRGQQVTLSCSPISGHRSVSWYQQTPGQGLQFLFEYFSETQRNKGNFPGRFSGRQFSNSRSEMNVSTLELGDSALYLCASSLGTSTYEQYFGPGTRLTVT.

The chain recombines TRBV5-1 with TRBJ2-1; D is perhaps TRBD1 or TRBD2 (7 bases each). The CDR3 runs to 15 residues. V was cut by 4 bases and J by 10 bases, with 21 bases left in between. Looked up from germline, CDR1 is SGHRS and CDR2 is YFSETQ. The CDR3 protein is CASSRDGPQGGEQFF. The DNA of the CDR3 is TGCGCCAGCAGCCGAGACGGACCCCAGGGGGGGGAGCAGTTCTTC.

CDR3 coding DNA: TGTGCCAGCAGCCAAGATACTCGGGACAGGGGACGTCATGGCTACACCTTC. Translated, it gives CASSQDTRDRGRHGYTF. V usage is TRBV14 and J usage is TRBJ1-2, with 10 bases that match TRBD1. Germline V lookup: CDR1 SGHDN, CDR2 FVKESK. The CDR3 consists of 17 residues. V was clipped by 0 bases and J by 6 bases; unmatched bases: 10.

CDR3 in DNA: TGCGCCAGCAGTCCTGGGACGGACTCCTACGAGCAGTACTTC. Amino acids: CASSPGTDSYEQYF. This rearrangement joins TRBV5-1 to TRBJ2-7; D may be TRBD1 or TRBD2 (5 bases each). The CDR3 runs 14 residues. CDR1 and CDR2 from the germline V gene are SGHRS and YFSETQ. V was cut by 5 bases and J by 0 bases, with 12 bases left in between. Variable domain in full (rest from reference TRBV5-1 and TRBJ2-7): KAGVTQTPRYLIKTRGQQVTLSCSPISGHRSVSWYQQTPGQGLQFLFEYFSETQRNKGNFPGRFSGRQFSNSRSEMNVSTLELGDSALYLCASSPGTDSYEQYFGPGTRLTVT.

The rearrangement uses TRBV5-4 and TRBJ2-3; TRBD1 aligns across 7 bases. This CDR3 contains 17 residues. V shed 4 bases, J shed 3 bases, and the junction held 14 bases outside the gene matches. Germline CDR1 is SGHNT and CDR2 is YYREEE (reference sequence). The CDR3 sequence is CASSRRTGSGGTDTQYF. The CDR3 DNA is TGTGCCAGCAGCAGACGGACAGGCTCAGGGGGAACAGATACGCAGTATTTT. Using reference TRBV5-4 and TRBJ2-3 for the parts outside the CDR3, the full variable domain is ETGVTQSPTHLIKTRGQQVTLRCSSQSGHNTVSWYQQALGQGPQFIFQYYREEENGRGNFPPRFSGLQFPNYSSELNVNALELDDSALYLCASSRRTGSGGTDTQYFGPGTRLTVL.